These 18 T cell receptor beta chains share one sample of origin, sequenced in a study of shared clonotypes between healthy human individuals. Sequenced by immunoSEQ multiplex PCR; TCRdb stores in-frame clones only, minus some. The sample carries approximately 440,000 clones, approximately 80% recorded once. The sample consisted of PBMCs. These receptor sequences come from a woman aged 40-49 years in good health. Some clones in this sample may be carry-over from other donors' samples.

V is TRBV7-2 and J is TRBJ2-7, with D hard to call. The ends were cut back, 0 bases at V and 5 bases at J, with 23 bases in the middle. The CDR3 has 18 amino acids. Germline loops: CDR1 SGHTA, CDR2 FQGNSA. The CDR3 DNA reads TGTGCCAGCAGCTTAGCGGGCAGGACCAGTGCATTCAGGAACGAGCAGTACTTC. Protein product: CASSLAGRTSAFRNEQYF.

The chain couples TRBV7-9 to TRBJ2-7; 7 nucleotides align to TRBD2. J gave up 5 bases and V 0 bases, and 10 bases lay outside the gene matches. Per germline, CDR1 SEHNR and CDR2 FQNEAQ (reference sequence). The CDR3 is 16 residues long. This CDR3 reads CASSLAIAGVSHEQYF. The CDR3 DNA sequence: TGTGCCAGCAGCTTAGCGATCGCGGGAGTATCACACGAGCAGTACTTC.

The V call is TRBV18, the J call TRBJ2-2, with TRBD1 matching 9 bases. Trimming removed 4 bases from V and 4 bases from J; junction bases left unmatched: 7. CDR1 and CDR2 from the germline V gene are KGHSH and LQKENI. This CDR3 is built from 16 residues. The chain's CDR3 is CASSQQGARGTGELFF. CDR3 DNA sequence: TGTGCCAGCTCACAACAGGGGGCTCGCGGCACCGGGGAGCTGTTTTTT.

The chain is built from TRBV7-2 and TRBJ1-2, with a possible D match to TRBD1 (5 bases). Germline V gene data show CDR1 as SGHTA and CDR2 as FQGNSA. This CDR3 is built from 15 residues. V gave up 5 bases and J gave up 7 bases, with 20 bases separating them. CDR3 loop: CASSLSGGEGRGYTF. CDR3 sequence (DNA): TGTGCCAGCAGCCTCTCTGGAGGGGAGGGTCGTGGCTACACCTTC. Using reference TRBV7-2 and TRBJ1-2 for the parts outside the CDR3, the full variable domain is GAGVSQSPSNKVTEKGKDVELRCDPISGHTALYWYRQSLGQGLEFLIYFQGNSAPDKSGLPSDRFSAERTGGSVSTLTIQRTQQEDSAVYLCASSLSGGEGRGYTFGSGTRLTVV.

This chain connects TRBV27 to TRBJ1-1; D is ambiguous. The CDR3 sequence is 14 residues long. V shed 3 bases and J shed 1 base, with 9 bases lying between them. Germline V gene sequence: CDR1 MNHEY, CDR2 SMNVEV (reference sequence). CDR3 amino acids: CASSLTRTNTEAFF. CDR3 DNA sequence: TGTGCCAGCAGTTTGACAAGAACGAACACTGAAGCTTTCTTT.

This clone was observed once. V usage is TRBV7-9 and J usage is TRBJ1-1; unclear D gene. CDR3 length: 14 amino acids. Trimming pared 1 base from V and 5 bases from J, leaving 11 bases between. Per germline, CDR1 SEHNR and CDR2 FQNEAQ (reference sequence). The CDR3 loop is CASSLGVGRTEAFF. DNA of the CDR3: TGTGCCAGCAGCTTAGGCGTGGGGAGGACTGAAGCTTTCTTT.

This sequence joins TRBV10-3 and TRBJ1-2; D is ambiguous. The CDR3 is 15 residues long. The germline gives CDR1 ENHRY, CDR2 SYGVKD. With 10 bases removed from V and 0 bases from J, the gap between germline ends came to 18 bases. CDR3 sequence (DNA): TGTGCCACCTACAGAGAATCTTGGGCTAACTATGGCTACACCTTC. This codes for CATYRESWANYGYTF.

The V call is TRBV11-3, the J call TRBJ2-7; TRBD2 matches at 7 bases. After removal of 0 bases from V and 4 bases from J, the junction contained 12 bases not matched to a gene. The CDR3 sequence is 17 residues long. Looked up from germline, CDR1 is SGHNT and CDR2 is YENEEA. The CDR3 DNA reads TGTGCCAGCAGCTTAGAAGGTCCCGAGCGGGGCTATTACGAGCAGTACTTC. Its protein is CASSLEGPERGYYEQYF.

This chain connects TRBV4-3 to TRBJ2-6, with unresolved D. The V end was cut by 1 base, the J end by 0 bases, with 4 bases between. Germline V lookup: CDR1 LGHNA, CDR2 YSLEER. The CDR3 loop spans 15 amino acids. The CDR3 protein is CASSQVGSGANVLTF. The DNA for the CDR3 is TGCGCCAGCAGCCAAGTCGGCTCTGGGGCCAACGTCCTGACTTTC.

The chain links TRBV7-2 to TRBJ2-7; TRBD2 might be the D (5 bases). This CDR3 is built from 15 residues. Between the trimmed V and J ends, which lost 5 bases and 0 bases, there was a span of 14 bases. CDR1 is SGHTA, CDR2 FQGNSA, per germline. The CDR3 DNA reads TGTGCCAGCAGCCAGAGTGGCGGGCCCTCCTACGAGCAGTACTTC. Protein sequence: CASSQSGGPSYEQYF.

CDR3 amino acids: CASSTRQGEYEQYF. CDR3 nucleotides: TGTGCCAGCAGCACCCGACAGGGGGAATACGAGCAGTACTTC. The J gene is TRBJ2-7, the V gene TRBV7-2; 9 bases are a match to TRBD1. V lost 5 bases to trimming and J lost 4 bases; unmatched junction nucleotides: 6. CDR3 size: 14 residues. Looked up from germline, CDR1 is SGHTA and CDR2 is FQGNSA.

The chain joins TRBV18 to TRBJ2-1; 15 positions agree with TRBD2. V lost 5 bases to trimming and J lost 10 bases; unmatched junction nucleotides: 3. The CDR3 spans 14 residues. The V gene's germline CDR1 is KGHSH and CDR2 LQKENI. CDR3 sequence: CASSGGLAGGEQFF. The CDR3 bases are TGTGCCAGCTCAGGTGGACTAGCGGGAGGGGAGCAGTTCTTC.

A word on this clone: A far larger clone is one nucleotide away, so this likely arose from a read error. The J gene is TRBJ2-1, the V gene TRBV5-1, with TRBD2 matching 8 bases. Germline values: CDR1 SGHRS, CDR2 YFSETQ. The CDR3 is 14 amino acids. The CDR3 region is CASSLVATSDERFF. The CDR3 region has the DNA TGCGCCAGCAGCTTGGTTGCGACTAGCGATGAGCGGTTCTTC.

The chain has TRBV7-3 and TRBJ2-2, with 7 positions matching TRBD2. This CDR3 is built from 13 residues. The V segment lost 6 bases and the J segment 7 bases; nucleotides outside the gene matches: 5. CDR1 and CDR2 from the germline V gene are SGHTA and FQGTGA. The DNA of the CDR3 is TGTGCCAGCAGTCCCGCGGGGGTCGGGGAGCTGTTTTTT. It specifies CASSPAGVGELFF.

In nucleotides, the CDR3 is TGCAGCGTTAAACCGGACGGAGCCGGGGAGCTGTTTTTT. Its translation: CSVKPDGAGELFF. The chain couples TRBV29-1 to TRBJ2-2; D is uncertain. CDR3 length equals 13 residues. Germline assignment: CDR1 SQVTM and CDR2 ANQGSEA. The ends were cut back, 5 bases at V and 6 bases at J, with 13 bases in the middle.

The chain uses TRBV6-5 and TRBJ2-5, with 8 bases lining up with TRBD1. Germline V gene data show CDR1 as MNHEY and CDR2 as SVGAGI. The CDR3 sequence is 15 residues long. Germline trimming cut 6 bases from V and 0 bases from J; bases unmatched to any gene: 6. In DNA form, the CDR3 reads TGTGCCAGCAGCCCTGGGACAGGCAACCAAGAGACCCAGTACTTC. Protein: CASSPGTGNQETQYF.

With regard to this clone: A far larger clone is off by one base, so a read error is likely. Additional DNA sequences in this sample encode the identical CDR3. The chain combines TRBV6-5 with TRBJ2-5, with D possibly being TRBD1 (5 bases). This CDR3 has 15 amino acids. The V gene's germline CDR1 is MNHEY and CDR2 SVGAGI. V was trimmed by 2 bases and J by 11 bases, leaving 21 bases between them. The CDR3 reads CASSYILGAPGEQYF. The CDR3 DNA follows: TGTGCCAGCAGTTACATCCTTGGGGCCCCTGGAGAGCAGTACTTC.

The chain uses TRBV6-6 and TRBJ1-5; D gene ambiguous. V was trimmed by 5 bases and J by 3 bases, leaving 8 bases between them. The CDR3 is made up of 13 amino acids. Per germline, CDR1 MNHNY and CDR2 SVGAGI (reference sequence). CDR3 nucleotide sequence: TGTGCCAGCAGTCCCCAAACCAATCAGCCCCAGCATTTT. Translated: CASSPQTNQPQHF.